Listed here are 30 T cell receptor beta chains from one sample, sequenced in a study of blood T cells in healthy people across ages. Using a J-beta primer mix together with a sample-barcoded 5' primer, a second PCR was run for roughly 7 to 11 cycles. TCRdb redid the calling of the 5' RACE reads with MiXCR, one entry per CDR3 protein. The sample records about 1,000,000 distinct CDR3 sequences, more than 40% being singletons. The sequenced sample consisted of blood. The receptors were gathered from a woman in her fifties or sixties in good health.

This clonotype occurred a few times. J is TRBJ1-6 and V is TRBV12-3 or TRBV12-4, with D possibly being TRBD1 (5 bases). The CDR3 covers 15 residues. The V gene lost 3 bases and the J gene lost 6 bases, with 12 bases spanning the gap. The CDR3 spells CASSLSRQSNSPLHF. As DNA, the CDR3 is TGTGCCAGCAGTTTGTCGCGACAGTCTAATTCACCCCTCCACTTT.

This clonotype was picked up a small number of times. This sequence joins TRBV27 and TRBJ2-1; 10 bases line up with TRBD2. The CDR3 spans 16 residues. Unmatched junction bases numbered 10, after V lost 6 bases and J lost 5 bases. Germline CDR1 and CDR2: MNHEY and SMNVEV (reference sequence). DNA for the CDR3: TGTGCCAGCAGCCCTTTAGCGGGGGGCCTTGACAATGAGCAGTTCTTC. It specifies CASSPLAGGLDNEQFF.

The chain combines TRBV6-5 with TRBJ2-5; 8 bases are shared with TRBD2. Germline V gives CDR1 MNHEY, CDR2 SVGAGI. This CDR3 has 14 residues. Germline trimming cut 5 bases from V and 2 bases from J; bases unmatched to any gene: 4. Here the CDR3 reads CASSRTSRQETQYF. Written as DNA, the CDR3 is TGTGCCAGCAGTCGGACTAGCAGACAAGAGACCCAGTACTTC.

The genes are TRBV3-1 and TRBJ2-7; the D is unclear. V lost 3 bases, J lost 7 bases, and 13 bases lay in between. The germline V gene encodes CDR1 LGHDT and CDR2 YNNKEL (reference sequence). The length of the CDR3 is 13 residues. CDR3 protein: CASSHGSATEQYF. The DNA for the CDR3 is TGTGCCAGCAGCCACGGGTCCGCAACGGAGCAGTACTTC.

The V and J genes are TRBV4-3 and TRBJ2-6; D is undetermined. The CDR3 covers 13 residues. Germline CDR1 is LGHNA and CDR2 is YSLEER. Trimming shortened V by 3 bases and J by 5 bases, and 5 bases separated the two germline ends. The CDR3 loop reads CASSQRRANVLTF. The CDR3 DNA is TGCGCCAGCAGCCAGAGAAGGGCCAACGTCCTGACTTTC.

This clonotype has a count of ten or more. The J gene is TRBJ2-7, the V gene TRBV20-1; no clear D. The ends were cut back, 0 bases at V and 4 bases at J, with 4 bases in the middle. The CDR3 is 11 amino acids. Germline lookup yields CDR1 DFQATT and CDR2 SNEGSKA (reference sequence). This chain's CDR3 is CSARDTYEQYF. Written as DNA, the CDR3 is TGCAGTGCTAGAGACACGTACGAGCAGTACTTC.

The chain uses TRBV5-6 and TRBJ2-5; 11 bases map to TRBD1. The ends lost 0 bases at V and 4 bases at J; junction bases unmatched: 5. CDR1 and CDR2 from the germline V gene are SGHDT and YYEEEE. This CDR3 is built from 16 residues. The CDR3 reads CASSLVGDRGLETQYF. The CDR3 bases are TGTGCCAGCAGCTTGGTAGGGGACAGGGGGTTAGAGACCCAGTACTTC.

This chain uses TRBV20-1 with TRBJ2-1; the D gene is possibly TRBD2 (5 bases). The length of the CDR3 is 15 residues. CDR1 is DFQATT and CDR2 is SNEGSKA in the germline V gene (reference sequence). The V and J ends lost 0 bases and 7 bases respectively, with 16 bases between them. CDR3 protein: CSARDLAGLRNEQFF. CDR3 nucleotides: TGCAGTGCTAGAGATTTGGCGGGTTTGAGGAATGAGCAGTTCTTC.

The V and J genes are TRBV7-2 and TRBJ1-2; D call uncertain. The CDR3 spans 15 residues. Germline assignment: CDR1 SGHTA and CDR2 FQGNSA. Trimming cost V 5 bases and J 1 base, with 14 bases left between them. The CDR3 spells CASSPESGNNYGYTF. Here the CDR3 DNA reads TGTGCCAGCAGCCCCGAAAGCGGGAATAACTATGGCTACACCTTC. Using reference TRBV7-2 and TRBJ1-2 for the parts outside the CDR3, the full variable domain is GAGVSQSPSNKVTEKGKDVELRCDPISGHTALYWYRQSLGQGLEFLIYFQGNSAPDKSGLPSDRFSAERTGGSVSTLTIQRTQQEDSAVYLCASSPESGNNYGYTFGSGTRLTVV.

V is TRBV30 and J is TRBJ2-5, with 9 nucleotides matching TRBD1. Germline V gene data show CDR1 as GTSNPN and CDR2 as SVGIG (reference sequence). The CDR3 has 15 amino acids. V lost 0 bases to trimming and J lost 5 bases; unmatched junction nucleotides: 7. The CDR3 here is CAWSVGTGSIETQYF. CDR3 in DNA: TGTGCCTGGAGTGTGGGGACAGGGTCGATCGAGACCCAGTACTTC.

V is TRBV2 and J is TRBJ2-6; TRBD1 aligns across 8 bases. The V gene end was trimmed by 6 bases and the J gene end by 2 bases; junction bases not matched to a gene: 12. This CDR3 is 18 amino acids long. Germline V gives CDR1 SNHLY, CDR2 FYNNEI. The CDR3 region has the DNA TGTGCCAGCAGAGGGGACAGGACGACTTGCCCTGGGGCCAACGTCCTGACTTTC. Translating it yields CASRGDRTTCPGANVLTF.

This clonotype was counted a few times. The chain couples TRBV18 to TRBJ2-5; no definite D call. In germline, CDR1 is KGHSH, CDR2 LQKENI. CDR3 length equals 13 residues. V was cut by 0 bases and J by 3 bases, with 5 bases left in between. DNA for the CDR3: TGTGCCAGCTCACCACCACAAGAAGAGACCCAGTACTTC. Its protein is CASSPPQEETQYF. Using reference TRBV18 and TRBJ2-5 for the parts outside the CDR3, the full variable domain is NAGVMQNPRHLVRRRGQEARLRCSPMKGHSHVYWYRQLPEEGLKFMVYLQKENIIDESGMPKERFSAEFPKEGPSILRIQQVVRGDSAAYFCASSPPQEETQYFGPGTRLLVL.

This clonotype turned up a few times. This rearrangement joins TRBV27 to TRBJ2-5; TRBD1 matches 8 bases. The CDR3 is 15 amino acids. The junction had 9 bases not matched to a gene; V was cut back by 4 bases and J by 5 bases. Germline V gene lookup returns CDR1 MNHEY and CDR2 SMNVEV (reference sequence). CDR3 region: CASSSSRQGSETQYF. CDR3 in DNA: TGTGCCAGCAGTTCCTCCAGACAGGGGTCGGAGACCCAGTACTTC.

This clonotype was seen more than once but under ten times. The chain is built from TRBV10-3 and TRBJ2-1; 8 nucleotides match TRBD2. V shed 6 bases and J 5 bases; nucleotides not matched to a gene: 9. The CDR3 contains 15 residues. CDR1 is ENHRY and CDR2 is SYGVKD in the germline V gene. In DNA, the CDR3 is TGTGCCATCAGGGGGAGCGGGAGTACTAACAATGAGCAGTTCTTC. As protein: CAIRGSGSTNNEQFF.

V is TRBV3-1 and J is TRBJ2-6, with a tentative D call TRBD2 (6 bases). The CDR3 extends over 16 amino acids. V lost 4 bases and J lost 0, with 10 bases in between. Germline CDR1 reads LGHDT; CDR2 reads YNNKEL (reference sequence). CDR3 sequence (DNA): TGTGCCAGCAGCCGGGACTCCAGCTCTGGGGCCAACGTCCTGACTTTC. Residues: CASSRDSSSGANVLTF.

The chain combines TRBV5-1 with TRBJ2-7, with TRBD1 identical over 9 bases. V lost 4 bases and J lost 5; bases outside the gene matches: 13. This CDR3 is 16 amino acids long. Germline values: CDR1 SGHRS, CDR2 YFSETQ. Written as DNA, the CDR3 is TGCGCCAGCAGCCAACCCACGGACAGGGGAAGGAACGAGCAGTACTTC. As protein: CASSQPTDRGRNEQYF.

The CDR3 here is CASRRDKLYNEQYF. The CDR3 DNA reads as TGTGCCAGCCGTCGGGACAAACTCTACAATGAGCAGTACTTC. The genes are TRBV2 and TRBJ2-1; D perhaps matches TRBD1 (6 bases). The assigned J gene may be wrong: the sequence end matches TRBJ2-7 better. The germline gives CDR1 SNHLY, CDR2 FYNNEI. This CDR3 comprises 14 residues.

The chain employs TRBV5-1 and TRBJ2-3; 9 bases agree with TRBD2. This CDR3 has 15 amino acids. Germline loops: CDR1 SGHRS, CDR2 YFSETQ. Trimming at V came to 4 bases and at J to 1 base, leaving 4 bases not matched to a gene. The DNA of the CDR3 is TGCGCCAGCAGCACTAGGACTAGCGGCACAGATACGCAGTATTTT. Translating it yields CASSTRTSGTDTQYF.

The CDR3 nucleotides are TGTGCCACCAGCAGAGTGGACACAGATACGCAGTATTTT. Translation gives CATSRVDTDTQYF. The gene calls are TRBV15 and TRBJ2-3, with D hard to call. Between the trimmed V and J ends, which lost 1 base and 2 bases, there was a span of 4 bases. The CDR3 has 13 amino acids. Per germline, CDR1 LNHNV and CDR2 YYDKDF (reference sequence).

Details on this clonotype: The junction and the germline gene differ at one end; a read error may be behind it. The CDR3 loop reads CSASSPDTQYF. The CDR3 nucleotides are TGCAGCGCTAGCTCCCCCGATACGCAGTATTTT. V gene TRBV20-1 combines with J gene TRBJ2-3; D is possibly TRBD2 (5 bases). This CDR3 contains 11 residues. Germline CDR1 DFQATT, CDR2 SNEGSKA (reference sequence).

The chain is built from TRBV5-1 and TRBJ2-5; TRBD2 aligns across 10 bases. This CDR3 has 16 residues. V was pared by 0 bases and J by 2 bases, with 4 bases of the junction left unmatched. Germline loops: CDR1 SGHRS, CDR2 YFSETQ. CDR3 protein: CASSLASGRRQETQYF. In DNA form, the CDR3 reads TGCGCCAGCAGCTTGGCTAGCGGGAGACGGCAAGAGACCCAGTACTTC.

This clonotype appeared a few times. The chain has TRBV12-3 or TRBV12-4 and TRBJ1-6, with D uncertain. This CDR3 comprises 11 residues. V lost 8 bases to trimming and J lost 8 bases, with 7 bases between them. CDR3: CASGRDSPLHF. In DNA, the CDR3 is TGTGCCAGCGGAAGGGATTCACCCCTCCACTTT.

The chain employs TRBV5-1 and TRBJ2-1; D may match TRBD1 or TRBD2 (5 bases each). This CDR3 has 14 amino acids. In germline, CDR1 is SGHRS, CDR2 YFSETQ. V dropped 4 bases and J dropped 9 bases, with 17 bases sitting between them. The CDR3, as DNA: TGCGCCAGCAGCGCCCAACTAGGGGCCGTTGAGCAGTTCTTC. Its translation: CASSAQLGAVEQFF. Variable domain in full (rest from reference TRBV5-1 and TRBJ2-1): KAGVTQTPRYLIKTRGQQVTLSCSPISGHRSVSWYQQTPGQGLQFLFEYFSETQRNKGNFPGRFSGRQFSNSRSEMNVSTLELGDSALYLCASSAQLGAVEQFFGPGTRLTVL.

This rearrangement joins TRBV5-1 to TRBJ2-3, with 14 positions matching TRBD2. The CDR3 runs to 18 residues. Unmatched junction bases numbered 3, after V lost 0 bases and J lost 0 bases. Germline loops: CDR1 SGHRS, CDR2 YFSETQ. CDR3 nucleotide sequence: TGCGCCAGCAGCTTGGCCGGGACTAGCGGGAGTAGCACAGATACGCAGTATTTT. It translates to CASSLAGTSGSSTDTQYF.

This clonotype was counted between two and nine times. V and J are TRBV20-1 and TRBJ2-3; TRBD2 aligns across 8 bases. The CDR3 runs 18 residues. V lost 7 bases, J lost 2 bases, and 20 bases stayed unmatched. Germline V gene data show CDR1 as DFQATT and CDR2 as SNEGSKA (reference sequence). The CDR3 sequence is CSGSGFLGLEGSTDTQYF. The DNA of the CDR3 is TGCAGTGGTAGTGGGTTTTTGGGACTAGAGGGTTCCACAGATACGCAGTATTTT.

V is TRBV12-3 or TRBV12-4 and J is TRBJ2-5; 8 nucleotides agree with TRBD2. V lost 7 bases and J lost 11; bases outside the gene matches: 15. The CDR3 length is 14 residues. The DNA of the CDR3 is TGTGCCAGCAACCACCCAGGACTAGCTAGACGGCAGTACTTC. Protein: CASNHPGLARRQYF.

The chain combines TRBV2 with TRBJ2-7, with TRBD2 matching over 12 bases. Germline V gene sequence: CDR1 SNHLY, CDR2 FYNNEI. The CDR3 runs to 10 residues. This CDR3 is CVGLAGEQYF. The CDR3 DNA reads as TGTGTAGGACTAGCGGGGGAGCAGTACTTC.

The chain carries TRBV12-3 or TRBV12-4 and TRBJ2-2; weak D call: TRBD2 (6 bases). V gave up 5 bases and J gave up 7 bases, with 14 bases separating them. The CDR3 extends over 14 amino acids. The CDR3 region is CASSEVGSGGELFF. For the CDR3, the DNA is TGTGCCAGCAGTGAGGTCGGTAGCGGCGGGGAGCTGTTTTTT.

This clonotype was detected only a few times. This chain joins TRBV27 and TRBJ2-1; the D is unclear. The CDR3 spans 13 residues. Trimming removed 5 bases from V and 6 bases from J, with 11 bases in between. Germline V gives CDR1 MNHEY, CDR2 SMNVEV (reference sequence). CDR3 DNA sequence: TGTGCCAGCAGTGAGGACGCCCTCAATGAGCAGTTCTTC. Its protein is CASSEDALNEQFF.

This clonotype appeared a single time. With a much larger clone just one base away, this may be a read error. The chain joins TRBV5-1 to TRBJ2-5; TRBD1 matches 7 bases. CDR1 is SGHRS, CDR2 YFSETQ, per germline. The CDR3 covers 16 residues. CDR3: CVSSFHPGQSQETQYF. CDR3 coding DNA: TGCGTCAGCAGCTTTCATCCGGGACAGTCACAAGAGACCCAGTACTTC.